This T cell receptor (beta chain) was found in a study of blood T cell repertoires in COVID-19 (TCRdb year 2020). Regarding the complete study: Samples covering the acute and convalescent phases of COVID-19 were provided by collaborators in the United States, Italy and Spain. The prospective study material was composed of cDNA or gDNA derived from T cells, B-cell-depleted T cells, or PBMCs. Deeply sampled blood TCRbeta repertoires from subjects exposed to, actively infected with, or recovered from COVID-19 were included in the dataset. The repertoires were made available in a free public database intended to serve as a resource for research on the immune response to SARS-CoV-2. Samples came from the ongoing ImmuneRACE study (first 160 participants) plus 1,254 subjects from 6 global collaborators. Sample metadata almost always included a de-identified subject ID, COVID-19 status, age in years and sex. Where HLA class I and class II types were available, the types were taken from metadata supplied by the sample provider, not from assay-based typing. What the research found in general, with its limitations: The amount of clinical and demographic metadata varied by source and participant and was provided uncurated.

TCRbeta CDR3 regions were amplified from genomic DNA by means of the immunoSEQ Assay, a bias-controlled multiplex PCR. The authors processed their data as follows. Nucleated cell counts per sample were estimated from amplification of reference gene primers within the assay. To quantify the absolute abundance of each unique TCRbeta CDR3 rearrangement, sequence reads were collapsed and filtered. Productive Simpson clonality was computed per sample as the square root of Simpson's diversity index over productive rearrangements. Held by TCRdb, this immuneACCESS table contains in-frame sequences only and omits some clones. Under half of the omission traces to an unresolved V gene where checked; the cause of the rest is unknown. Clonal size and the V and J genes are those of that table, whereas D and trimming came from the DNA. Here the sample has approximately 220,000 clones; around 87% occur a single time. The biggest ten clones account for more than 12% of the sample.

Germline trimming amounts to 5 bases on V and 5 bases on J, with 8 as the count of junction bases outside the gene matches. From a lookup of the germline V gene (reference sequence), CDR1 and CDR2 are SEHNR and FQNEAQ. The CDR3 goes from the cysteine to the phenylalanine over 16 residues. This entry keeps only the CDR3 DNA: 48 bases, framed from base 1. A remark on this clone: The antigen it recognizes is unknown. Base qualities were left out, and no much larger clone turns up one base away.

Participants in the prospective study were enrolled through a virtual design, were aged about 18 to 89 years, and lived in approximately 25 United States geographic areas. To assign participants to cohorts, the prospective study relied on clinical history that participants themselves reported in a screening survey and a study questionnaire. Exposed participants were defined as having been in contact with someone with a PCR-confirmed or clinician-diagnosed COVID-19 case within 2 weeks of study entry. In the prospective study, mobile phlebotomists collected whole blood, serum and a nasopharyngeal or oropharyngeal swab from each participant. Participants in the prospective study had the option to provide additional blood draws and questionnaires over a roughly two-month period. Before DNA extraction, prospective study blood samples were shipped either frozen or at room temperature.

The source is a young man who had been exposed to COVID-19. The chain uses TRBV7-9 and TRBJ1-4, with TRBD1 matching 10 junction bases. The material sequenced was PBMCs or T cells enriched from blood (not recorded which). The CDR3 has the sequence CASSAGTGALNEKLFF. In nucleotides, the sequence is TGTGCCAGCAGCGCAGGGACAGGGGCCCTGAATGAAAAACTGTTTTTT.